This T cell receptor (beta chain) was profiled in a study of resident and recirculating memory T cells in vitiligo. TCRdb keeps only in-frame clones here, not all; method: immunoSEQ multiplex PCR. The sample has tens of thousands of clones, about 90% seen once; the top ten hold about 5%. No vitiligo treatment was given during the prior three months. The V gene end was trimmed by 3 bases and the J gene end by 7 bases; junction bases not matched to a gene: 10. The CDR3 has 16 amino acids. Germline V lookup: CDR1 ENHRY, CDR2 SYGVKD. Sequenced: blood. The chain employs TRBV10-3 and TRBJ2-7, with 12 bases matching TRBD2. This TCR came from a male donor with vitiligo. The CDR3 bases are TGTGCCATCAGTGATCAGACTAGCGGGAGTTTGGGAGAGCAGTACTTC. Its protein product is CAISDQTSGSLGEQYF.